The sequence of this T cell receptor (beta chain) was determined in a study of regulatory T cells in long-lasting Graves disease. The wider study: Antithyroid drugs had been taken under 3 months by newly diagnosed Graves' patients.

Documented time point: newly diagnosed GD, antithyroid drugs for less than 3 months. With RNA extracted from PBMCs as input, the TCR library was made. In each case, Graves' disease was diagnosed per American Thyroid Association guidelines. This CDR3 is 13 amino acids long. Germline assignment: CDR1 MNHEY and CDR2 SVGEGT. Trimming cost V 7 bases and J 5 bases, with 12 bases left between them. This clonotype was recorded many times. With iRepertoire HTBI primers and Arm-PCR of CDR3 regions, TCR beta libraries were built. TCRdb reprocessed the multiplex PCR reads with MiXCR, giving one entry per CDR3 protein. Of 200,000 to 250,000 distinct CDR3 sequences in the sample, 18% were seen once.

The source material was peripheral blood mononuclear cells (PBMCs), sampled at new diagnosis, from a patient treated with antithyroid drugs. The V and J genes are TRBV6-2 or TRBV6-3 and TRBJ2-1; D gene ambiguous. This clonotype was sampled from a female donor with Graves disease. CDR3 in amino acids: CASTGPNNNEQFF. Here the CDR3 DNA reads TGTGCCAGCACCGGACCGAACAACAATGAGCAGTTCTTC.